This TCR beta chain was identified during a study of Graves' ophthalmopathy and Graves' hyperthyroidism. Study results and caveats: Prediction of ophthalmopathy progression reached roughly 70% sensitivity and around 72% specificity.

The CDR3 is 18 residues long. Germline assignment: CDR1 SGHRS and CDR2 YFSETQ. On this clonotype itself: Its antigen is not known. At one end, the junction sequence differs from germline, possibly due to a read error.

As the template, RNA transcripts were used to amplify TCR beta CDR3 regions. A first-round RT-PCR used HTBI primers, followed by a second-round multiplex PCR. One entry per CDR3 protein, called by TCRdb with MiXCR from the multiplex PCR reads. This table has 650,000 to 900,000 distinct CDR3 sequences, around 40% appearing once. Ophthalmopathy in the donors was of moderate-to-severe activity, with CAS ≥3, NOSPECS ≥4 and duration under 3 months. The chain joins TRBV5-1 to TRBJ2-6, with D tentatively TRBD1 (6 bases). Sequences were obtained from peripheral blood. The sequence was collected from an adult man with Graves' ophthalmopathy. The DNA for the CDR3 is TGTGCCAGCTCAGCCACAGGGATCTCCAGCTCTGGGGCCAACGTCCTGACTTTC. Its protein is CASSATGISSSGANVLTF. Supplemented by reference TRBV5-1 and TRBJ2-6, the full variable domain reads KAGVTQTPRYLIKTRGQQVTLSCSPISGHRSVSWYQQTPGQGLQFLFEYFSETQRNKGNFPGRFSGRQFSNSRSEMNVSTLELGDSALYLCASSATGISSSGANVLTFGAGSRLTVL.